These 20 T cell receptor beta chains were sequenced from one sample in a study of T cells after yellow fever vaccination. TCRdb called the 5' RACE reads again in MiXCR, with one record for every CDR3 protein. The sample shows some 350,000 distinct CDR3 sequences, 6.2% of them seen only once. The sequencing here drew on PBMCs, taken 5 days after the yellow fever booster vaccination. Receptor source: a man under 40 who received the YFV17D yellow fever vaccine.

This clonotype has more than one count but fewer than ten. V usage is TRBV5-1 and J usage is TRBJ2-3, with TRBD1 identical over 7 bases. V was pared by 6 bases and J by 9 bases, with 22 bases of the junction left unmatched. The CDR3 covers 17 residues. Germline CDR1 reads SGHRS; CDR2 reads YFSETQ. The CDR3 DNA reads TGCGCCAGCAAAATGGGACCTGACCGGGACAGAGGATTGACGCAGTATTTT. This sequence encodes CASKMGPDRDRGLTQYF.

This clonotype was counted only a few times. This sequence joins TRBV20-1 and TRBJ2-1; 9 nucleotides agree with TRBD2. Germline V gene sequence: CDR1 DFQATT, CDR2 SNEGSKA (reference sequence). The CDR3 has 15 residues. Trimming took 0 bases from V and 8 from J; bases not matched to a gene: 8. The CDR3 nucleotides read TGCAGTGCTAGAGATGCTGGCGGGAGGGGCGATGAGCAGTTCTTC. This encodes CSARDAGGRGDEQFF.

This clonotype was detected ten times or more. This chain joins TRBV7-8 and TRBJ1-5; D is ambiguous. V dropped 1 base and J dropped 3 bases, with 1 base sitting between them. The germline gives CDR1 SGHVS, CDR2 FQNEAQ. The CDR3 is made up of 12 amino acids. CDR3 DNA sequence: TGTGCCAGCAGCTTAGACAATCAGCCCCAGCATTTT. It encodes CASSLDNQPQHF.

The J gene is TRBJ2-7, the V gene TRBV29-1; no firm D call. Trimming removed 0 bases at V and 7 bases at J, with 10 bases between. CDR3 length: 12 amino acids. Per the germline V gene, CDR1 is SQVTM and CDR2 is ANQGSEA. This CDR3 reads CSVEDNEREQYF. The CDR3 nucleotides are TGCAGCGTTGAAGATAACGAGAGGGAGCAGTACTTC.

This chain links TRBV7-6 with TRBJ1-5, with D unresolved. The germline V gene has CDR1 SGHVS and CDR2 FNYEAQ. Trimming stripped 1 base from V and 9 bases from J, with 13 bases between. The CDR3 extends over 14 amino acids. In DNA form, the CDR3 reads TGTGCCAGCAGCTTAGTGGAAGGGCCCGTGCCCCAGCATTTT. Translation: CASSLVEGPVPQHF.

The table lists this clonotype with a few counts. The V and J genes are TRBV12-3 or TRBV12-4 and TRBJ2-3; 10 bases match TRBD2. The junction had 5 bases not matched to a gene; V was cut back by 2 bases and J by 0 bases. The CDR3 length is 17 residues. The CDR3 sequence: CASSLKRLAGSTDTQYF. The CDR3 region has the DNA TGTGCCAGCAGTTTAAAAAGACTAGCGGGTAGCACAGATACGCAGTATTTT.

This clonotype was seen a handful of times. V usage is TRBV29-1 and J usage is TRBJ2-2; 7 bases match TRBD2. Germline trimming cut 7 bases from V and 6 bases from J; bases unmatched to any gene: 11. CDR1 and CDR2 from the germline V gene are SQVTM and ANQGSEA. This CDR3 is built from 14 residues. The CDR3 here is CSGGYSSGPGELFF. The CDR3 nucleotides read TGCAGCGGGGGTTATTCTAGCGGCCCCGGGGAGCTGTTTTTT.

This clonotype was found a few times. CDR3: CASSVTPNADTGELFF. In DNA, the CDR3 is TGTGCCAGCAGTGTGACCCCCAACGCGGACACCGGGGAGCTGTTTTTT. This chain links TRBV2 with TRBJ2-2; no firm D call. Looked up from germline, CDR1 is SNHLY and CDR2 is FYNNEI. V lost 4 bases to trimming and J lost 3 bases, with 15 bases between them. CDR3 size: 16 residues.

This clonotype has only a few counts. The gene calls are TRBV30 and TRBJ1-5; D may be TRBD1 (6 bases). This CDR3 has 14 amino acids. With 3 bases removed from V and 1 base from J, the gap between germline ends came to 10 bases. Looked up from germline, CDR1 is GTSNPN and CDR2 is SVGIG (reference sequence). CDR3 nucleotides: TGTGCCTGGAGCGCGGACAGAAGCAATCAGCCCCAGCATTTT. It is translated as CAWSADRSNQPQHF.

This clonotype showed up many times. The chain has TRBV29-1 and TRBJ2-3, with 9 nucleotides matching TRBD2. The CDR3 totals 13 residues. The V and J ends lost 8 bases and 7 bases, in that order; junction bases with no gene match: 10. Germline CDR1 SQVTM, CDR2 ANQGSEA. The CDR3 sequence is CSLLSGSRNTQYF. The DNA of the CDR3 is TGCAGCCTTCTTAGCGGGAGTAGAAATACGCAGTATTTT.

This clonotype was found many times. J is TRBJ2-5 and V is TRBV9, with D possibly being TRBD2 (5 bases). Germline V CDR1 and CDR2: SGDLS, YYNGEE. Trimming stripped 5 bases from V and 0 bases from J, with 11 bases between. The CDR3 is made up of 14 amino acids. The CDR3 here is CASSNRADQETQYF. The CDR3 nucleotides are TGTGCCAGCAGTAATAGAGCGGACCAAGAGACCCAGTACTTC.

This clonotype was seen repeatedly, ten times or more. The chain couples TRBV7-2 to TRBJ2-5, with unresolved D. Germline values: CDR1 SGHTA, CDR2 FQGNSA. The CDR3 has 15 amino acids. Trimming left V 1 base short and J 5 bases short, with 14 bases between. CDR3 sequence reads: CASSLGPRVGETQYF. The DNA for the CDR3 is TGTGCCAGCAGCTTAGGGCCAAGGGTTGGGGAGACCCAGTACTTC.

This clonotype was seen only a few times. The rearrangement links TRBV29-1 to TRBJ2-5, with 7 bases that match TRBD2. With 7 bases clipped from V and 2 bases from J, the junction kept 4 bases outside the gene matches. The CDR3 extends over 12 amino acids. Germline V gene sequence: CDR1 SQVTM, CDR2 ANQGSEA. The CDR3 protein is CSGGGFQETQYF. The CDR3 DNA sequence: TGCAGCGGGGGAGGGTTTCAAGAGACCCAGTACTTC.

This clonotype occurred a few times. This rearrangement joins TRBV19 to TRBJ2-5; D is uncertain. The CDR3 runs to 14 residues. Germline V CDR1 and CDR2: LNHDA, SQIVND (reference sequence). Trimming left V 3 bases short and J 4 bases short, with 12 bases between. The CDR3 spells CASSMMSRIETQYF. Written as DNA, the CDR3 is TGTGCCAGTAGTATGATGAGTAGAATAGAGACCCAGTACTTC.

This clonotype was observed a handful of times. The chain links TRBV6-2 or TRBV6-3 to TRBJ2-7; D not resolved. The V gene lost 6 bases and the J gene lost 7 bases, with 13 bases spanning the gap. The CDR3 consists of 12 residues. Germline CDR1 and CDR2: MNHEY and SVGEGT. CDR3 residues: CASRPQAEEQYF. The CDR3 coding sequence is TGTGCCAGCAGACCTCAGGCGGAGGAGCAGTACTTC.

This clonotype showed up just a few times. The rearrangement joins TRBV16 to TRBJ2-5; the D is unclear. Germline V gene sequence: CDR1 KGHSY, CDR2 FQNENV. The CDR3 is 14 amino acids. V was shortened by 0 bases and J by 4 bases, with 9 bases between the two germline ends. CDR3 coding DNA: TGTGCCAGCAGCCAATCCGGGCTGGGAGAGACCCAGTACTTC. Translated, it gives CASSQSGLGETQYF.

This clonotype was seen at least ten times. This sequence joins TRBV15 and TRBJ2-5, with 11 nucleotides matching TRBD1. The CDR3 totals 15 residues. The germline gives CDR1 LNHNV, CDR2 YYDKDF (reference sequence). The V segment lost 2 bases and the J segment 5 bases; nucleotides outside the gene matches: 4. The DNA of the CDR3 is TGTGCCACCAGCAGAAAGGACAGGGGGCTGGAGACCCAGTACTTC. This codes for CATSRKDRGLETQYF.

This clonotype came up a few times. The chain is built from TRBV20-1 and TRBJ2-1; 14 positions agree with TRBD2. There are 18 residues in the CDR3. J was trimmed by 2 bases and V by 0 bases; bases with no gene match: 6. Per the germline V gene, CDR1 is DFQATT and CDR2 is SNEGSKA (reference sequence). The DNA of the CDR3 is TGCAGTGCTAGAGATAAGACTAGCGGGAGGGCCCCCTACAATGAGCAGTTCTTC. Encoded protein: CSARDKTSGRAPYNEQFF.

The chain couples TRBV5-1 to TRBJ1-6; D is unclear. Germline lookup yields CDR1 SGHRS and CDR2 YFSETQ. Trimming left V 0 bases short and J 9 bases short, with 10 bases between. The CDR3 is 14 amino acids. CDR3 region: CASSLAATGSPLHF. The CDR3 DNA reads TGCGCCAGCAGCTTGGCGGCCACTGGTTCACCCCTCCACTTT.

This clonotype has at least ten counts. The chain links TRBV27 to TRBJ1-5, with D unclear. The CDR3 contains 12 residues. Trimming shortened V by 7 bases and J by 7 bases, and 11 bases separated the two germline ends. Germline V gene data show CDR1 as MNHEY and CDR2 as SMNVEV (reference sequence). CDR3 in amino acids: CASTDGTQPQHF. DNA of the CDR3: TGTGCCAGCACCGATGGTACGCAGCCCCAGCATTTT.